The rows below give T cell receptor beta chains drawn from one sample of a study of T cell changes during pregnancy in multiple sclerosis. TCRdb's copy holds only in-frame clones and misses some; the assay was immunoSEQ multiplex PCR. The repertoire holds some 30,000 clones, with around 91% as singletons. This sample comprised CD8+ T cells from peripheral blood mononuclear cells, obtained after pregnancy. The receptors derive from a female donor with multiple sclerosis, enrolled in a pregnancy study. Each CDR3 is given with its conserved first and last residue. Each record gives: clone size, D gene, J gene, V gene, CDR3 DNA, CDR3 protein. A D gene is named only where the DNA matches it firmly. A row's size may be missing; if present it is once, few, many or a size class.

clone_size: -; d_call: -; j_call: TRBJ1-1; v_call: TRBV2; cdr3_nt: TGTGCCAGCAGTGAAAGGTGGGGCTACACTGAAGCTTTCTTT; cdr3_aa: CASSERWGYTEAFF
clone_size: -; d_call: -; j_call: TRBJ1-1; v_call: TRBV13; cdr3_nt: TGTGCCAGCAGCTCGACAGTGAACACTGAAGCTTTCTTT; cdr3_aa: CASSSTVNTEAFF
clone_size: -; d_call: -; j_call: TRBJ1-2; v_call: TRBV29-1; cdr3_nt: TGCAGCGTTGTTGTGGCGACTTACTATGGCTACACCTTC; cdr3_aa: CSVVVATYYGYTF
clone_size: -; d_call: -; j_call: TRBJ2-1; v_call: TRBV6-5; cdr3_nt: TGTGCCAGCGGGTCAGGGAATGAGCAGTTCTTC; cdr3_aa: CASGSGNEQFF
clone_size: once; d_call: TRBD1; j_call: TRBJ2-1; v_call: TRBV6-4; cdr3_nt: TGTGCCAGCAGTGACGGGACAGTAGATACAATGAAGCAGTTCTTC; cdr3_aa: CASSDGTVDTMKQFF
clone_size: -; d_call: TRBD2; j_call: TRBJ2-3; v_call: TRBV7-6; cdr3_nt: TGTGCCAGCAGCTCCCTGACTAGCTGGGATACGCAGTATTTT; cdr3_aa: CASSSLTSWDTQYF
clone_size: -; d_call: -; j_call: TRBJ2-1; v_call: TRBV7-9; cdr3_nt: TGTGCCAGCAGCTGGGACACCCACAATGAGCAGTTCTTC; cdr3_aa: CASSWDTHNEQFF
clone_size: medium-sized; d_call: TRBD2; j_call: TRBJ2-3; v_call: TRBV6-4; cdr3_nt: TGTGCCAGCAGTGCCGGGACTAGCGACACAGATACGCAGTATTTT; cdr3_aa: CASSAGTSDTDTQYF
clone_size: -; d_call: TRBD2; j_call: TRBJ2-1; v_call: TRBV6-5; cdr3_nt: TGTGCCAGCAGTTTCCTAGCGGGAGGGAGTGAGCAGTTCTTC; cdr3_aa: CASSFLAGGSEQFF
clone_size: -; d_call: -; j_call: TRBJ1-1; v_call: TRBV25-1; cdr3_nt: TGTGCCAGCAGTGAATTTTCGGCAGGGCCCCGAGCTGAAGCTTTCTTT; cdr3_aa: CASSEFSAGPRAEAFF
clone_size: -; d_call: -; j_call: TRBJ1-5; v_call: TRBV7-9; cdr3_nt: TGTGCCAGCAGCTTACCAGATCAGCCCCAGCATTTT; cdr3_aa: CASSLPDQPQHF
clone_size: -; d_call: TRBD2; j_call: TRBJ2-7; v_call: TRBV4-1; cdr3_nt: TGCGCCAGCAGCCCCGCTGCGGGAGGTACCTACGAGCAGTACTTC; cdr3_aa: CASSPAAGGTYEQYF
clone_size: -; d_call: TRBD1; j_call: TRBJ1-2; v_call: TRBV28; cdr3_nt: TGTGCCAGCACGGACAGGGGCTATGGCTACACCTTC; cdr3_aa: CASTDRGYGYTF
clone_size: -; d_call: TRBD2; j_call: TRBJ2-7; v_call: TRBV30; cdr3_nt: TGTGCCTGGAGCGCCGGGACTATTTACGAGCAGTACTTC; cdr3_aa: CAWSAGTIYEQYF
clone_size: -; d_call: TRBD2; j_call: TRBJ2-2; v_call: TRBV25-1; cdr3_nt: TGTGCCAGCAGTCCCCGGGAGGGGCCGAGGAACACCGGGGAGCTGTTTTTT; cdr3_aa: CASSPREGPRNTGELFF
clone_size: -; d_call: -; j_call: TRBJ2-7; v_call: TRBV5-5; cdr3_nt: TGTGCCAGCAGCTCTATTGACAACCCCTACGAGCAGTACTTC; cdr3_aa: CASSSIDNPYEQYF
clone_size: medium-sized; d_call: TRBD1; j_call: TRBJ1-1; v_call: TRBV7-2; cdr3_nt: TGTGCCAGCAGCTTCAGGGGGATGAACACTGAAGCTTTCTTT; cdr3_aa: CASSFRGMNTEAFF
clone_size: -; d_call: -; j_call: TRBJ2-7; v_call: TRBV13; cdr3_nt: TGTGCCAGCAGCTTCGGGGCGGGGACCTACGAGCAGTACTTC; cdr3_aa: CASSFGAGTYEQYF
clone_size: -; d_call: -; j_call: TRBJ2-2; v_call: TRBV21-1; cdr3_nt: TGTGCCAGCAGCCCCGGGACACACGGGAACACCGGGGAGCTGTTTTTT; cdr3_aa: CASSPGTHGNTGELFF
clone_size: -; d_call: TRBD2; j_call: TRBJ2-7; v_call: TRBV6-4; cdr3_nt: TGTGCCAGCAGTTATAGCGGGGCTTCCTACGAGCAGTACTTC; cdr3_aa: CASSYSGASYEQYF
clone_size: -; d_call: -; j_call: TRBJ2-5; v_call: TRBV28; cdr3_nt: TGTGCCAGCAGGAACATCAGGGACTTCCAAGAGACCCAGTACTTC; cdr3_aa: CASRNIRDFQETQYF
clone_size: -; d_call: -; j_call: TRBJ2-1; v_call: TRBV7-9; cdr3_nt: TGTGCCAGCAGCGAGGGAGGCCCGCAGTTCTTC; cdr3_aa: CASSEGGPQFF
clone_size: -; d_call: -; j_call: TRBJ1-3; v_call: TRBV28; cdr3_nt: TGTGCCAGCAGTTTTGAGCTCTCCTCTGGAAACACCATATATTTT; cdr3_aa: CASSFELSSGNTIYF
clone_size: -; d_call: TRBD1; j_call: TRBJ1-1; v_call: TRBV11-2; cdr3_nt: TGTGCCAGCAGCGGCGGACAGGGGAACACTGAAGCTTTCTTT; cdr3_aa: CASSGGQGNTEAFF
clone_size: -; d_call: -; j_call: TRBJ2-1; v_call: TRBV7-2; cdr3_nt: TGTGCCAGCAGCGGGACATACTCCTACAATGAGCAGTTCTTC; cdr3_aa: CASSGTYSYNEQFF
clone_size: once; d_call: -; j_call: TRBJ1-1; v_call: TRBV5-1; cdr3_nt: TGCGCCAGCAGCCTAGACAGGACTGAAGCTTTCTTT; cdr3_aa: CASSLDRTEAFF
clone_size: -; d_call: TRBD1; j_call: TRBJ1-1; v_call: TRBV19; cdr3_nt: TGTGCCAGTTGGGGACAGTCCATGAACACTGAAGCTTTCTTT; cdr3_aa: CASWGQSMNTEAFF
clone_size: -; d_call: TRBD2; j_call: TRBJ2-1; v_call: TRBV7-9; cdr3_nt: TGTGCCAGCAGCTTAGAGACTAGCGGGTTTGAAAATGAGCAGTTCTTC; cdr3_aa: CASSLETSGFENEQFF
clone_size: -; d_call: TRBD1; j_call: TRBJ2-1; v_call: TRBV27; cdr3_nt: TGTGCCAGCAGTTTCGGGACAGGGGTAGGTGAGCAGTTCTTC; cdr3_aa: CASSFGTGVGEQFF
clone_size: -; d_call: TRBD2; j_call: TRBJ2-7; v_call: TRBV10-2; cdr3_nt: TGCGCCAGCAGTGACGGGGGGAGGGCGGACGAGCAGTACTTC; cdr3_aa: CASSDGGRADEQYF
clone_size: -; d_call: -; j_call: TRBJ1-4; v_call: TRBV19; cdr3_nt: TGTGCCAGTAGTATCTCCCAAGGGGGGGTGGATGAAAAACTGTTTTTT; cdr3_aa: CASSISQGGVDEKLFF
clone_size: -; d_call: -; j_call: TRBJ2-2; v_call: TRBV28; cdr3_nt: TGTGCCAGCAGTTTAGCCCCTTTGAGTAGCGCCGGCGCCGGGGAGCTGTTTTTT; cdr3_aa: CASSLAPLSSAGAGELFF
clone_size: -; d_call: TRBD2; j_call: TRBJ2-1; v_call: TRBV30; cdr3_nt: TGTGCCTGGAGTGTCGGACTAGCGGGAGTCAGTGAGCAGTTCTTC; cdr3_aa: CAWSVGLAGVSEQFF
clone_size: -; d_call: TRBD2; j_call: TRBJ2-1; v_call: TRBV7-2; cdr3_nt: TGTGCCAGCAGCTTAGCGAGAACTAGCGGGAGTAGTAATGAGCAGTTCTTC; cdr3_aa: CASSLARTSGSSNEQFF
clone_size: once; d_call: -; j_call: TRBJ2-3; v_call: TRBV9; cdr3_nt: TGTGCCAGCAGCGCCCGCTTAGCGGAGGGCACAGATACGCAGTATTTT; cdr3_aa: CASSARLAEGTDTQYF
clone_size: once; d_call: TRBD1; j_call: TRBJ2-7; v_call: TRBV11-2; cdr3_nt: TGTGCCAGCAGCTCCAGACAGGGCTTCTACGAGCAGTACTTC; cdr3_aa: CASSSRQGFYEQYF
clone_size: -; d_call: TRBD1; j_call: TRBJ2-2; v_call: TRBV7-3; cdr3_nt: TGTGCCAGCAGCTGGACAGGGGAGGGAACCGGGGAGCTGTTTTTT; cdr3_aa: CASSWTGEGTGELFF
clone_size: -; d_call: -; j_call: TRBJ2-2; v_call: TRBV29-1; cdr3_nt: TGCAGCGTTGGAACCGGGGGGGAGCTGTTTTTT; cdr3_aa: CSVGTGGELFF
clone_size: -; d_call: -; j_call: TRBJ1-1; v_call: TRBV5-5; cdr3_nt: TGTGCCAGCAGCCTCAGGTTCCCTGAAGCTTTCTTT; cdr3_aa: CASSLRFPEAFF
clone_size: once; d_call: TRBD2; j_call: TRBJ2-7; v_call: TRBV27; cdr3_nt: TGTGCCAGCGGACTAGCGGGAGAGAGCGAGCAGTACTTC; cdr3_aa: CASGLAGESEQYF
clone_size: -; d_call: -; j_call: TRBJ2-1; v_call: TRBV27; cdr3_nt: TGTGCCAGCAGTTTAGAACAGGGTTGGGTCAATGAGCAGTTCTTC; cdr3_aa: CASSLEQGWVNEQFF
clone_size: -; d_call: -; j_call: TRBJ1-2; v_call: TRBV7-9; cdr3_nt: TGTGCCAGCAGCTCCGTATTGGAGGGCTACACCTTC; cdr3_aa: CASSSVLEGYTF